Below are 30 T cell receptor beta chains sequenced from a single sample in a study of blood T cell repertoires in COVID-19 (TCRdb year 2020). Library generation was performed with the immunoSEQ multiplex PCR assay. Entries here come from immuneACCESS through TCRdb and include only in-frame sequences with V and J called. Some clones fail to appear in such tables; in the studies checked, an unresolved V gene covers under half of the shortfall, and the cause of the remainder is unknown. Present in this sample are around 200,000 clones, around 80% of which were seen just once. The ten largest account for roughly 15% of the sample. The specimen was peripheral blood. The origin of the receptors is a woman in her seventies with COVID-19, enrolled during active disease.

V usage is TRBV19 and J usage is TRBJ1-1; possible D gene TRBD1, 5 bases. V was trimmed by 5 bases and J by 1 base, leaving 8 bases between them. This CDR3 has 13 amino acids. The germline V gene encodes CDR1 LNHDA and CDR2 SQIVND (reference sequence). In DNA form, the CDR3 reads TGTGCCAGTAGTGCTAGGGGGAACACTGAAGCTTTCTTT. Translating it yields CASSARGNTEAFF.

The genes are TRBV30 and TRBJ2-2, with D possibly TRBD2 on 5 matching bases. The CDR3 is 14 residues long. Trimming removed 4 bases from V and 2 bases from J, with 11 bases in between. The germline CDR1 and CDR2 sequences are GTSNPN and SVGIG (reference sequence). The CDR3 nucleotides read TGTGCCTGGACCGGGGATATTAACACCGGGGAGCTGTTTTTT. Protein sequence: CAWTGDINTGELFF.

This clone was picked up a small number of times. The DNA for the CDR3 is TGTGCCATCAGTGAGCATCAGGGGGATGGCTACACCTTC. Translation: CAISEHQGDGYTF. The genes are TRBV10-3 and TRBJ1-2; 7 nucleotides match TRBD1. CDR3 length: 13 amino acids. V gave up 2 bases and J gave up 6 bases; unmatched junction bases: 3. CDR1 is ENHRY and CDR2 is SYGVKD in the germline V gene.

This rearrangement joins TRBV27 to TRBJ2-7; D is ambiguous. The germline V and J ends were trimmed by 4 bases and 4 bases, with 14 bases remaining between them. The CDR3 loop spans 14 amino acids. Looked up from germline, CDR1 is MNHEY and CDR2 is SMNVEV (reference sequence). The CDR3 protein is CASSSGRSRYEQYV. CDR3 nucleotide sequence: TGTGCCAGCAGTTCCGGTCGGAGCCGTTACGAGCAGTACGTC.

The V gene is TRBV5-6, the J gene TRBJ2-1; TRBD2 aligns across 9 bases. CDR3 length: 16 residues. J was trimmed by 0 bases and V by 4 bases; bases with no gene match: 5. CDR1 and CDR2 (germline): SGHDT, YYEEEE. In nucleotides, the CDR3 is TGTGCCAGCAGCCGGGTACTAGCGGGCTCCTACAATGAGCAGTTCTTC. Protein: CASSRVLAGSYNEQFF.

V is TRBV14 and J is TRBJ1-1, with D perhaps matching TRBD1 (5 bases). The CDR3 has 16 amino acids. V gave up 4 bases and J gave up 0 bases, with 15 bases separating them. Germline assignment: CDR1 SGHDN and CDR2 FVKESK. Here the CDR3 DNA reads TGTGCCAGCAGCCGACGCCCGGTAGGGGTGAACACTGAAGCTTTCTTT. It specifies CASSRRPVGVNTEAFF.

This clone occurred a few times. V and J are TRBV19 and TRBJ2-1; 8 bases align to TRBD1. The V and J ends lost 3 bases and 13 bases, in that order; junction bases with no gene match: 8. CDR1 and CDR2 (germline): LNHDA, SQIVND (reference sequence). The CDR3 covers 13 residues. The CDR3 DNA is TGTGCCAGTAGTATGGGCACCGGGACAGGACAGTTCTTC. It translates to CASSMGTGTGQFF. The entire variable domain, with the rest obtained from reference TRBV19 and TRBJ2-1, is as follows: DGGITQSPKYLFRKEGQNVTLSCEQNLNHDAMYWYRQDPGQGLRLIYYSQIVNDFQKGDIAEGYSVSREKKESFPLTVTSAQKNPTAFYLCASSMGTGTGQFFGPGTRLTVL.

The V call is TRBV2, the J call TRBJ2-5; 7 bases are a match to TRBD1. CDR3 size: 14 residues. Germline CDR1 reads SNHLY; CDR2 reads FYNNEI. The J segment lost 5 bases and the V segment lost 4 bases, leaving 7 bases of the junction unmatched. The CDR3 region is CASSVSGGYETQYF. In DNA form, the CDR3 reads TGTGCCAGCAGTGTATCAGGGGGTTATGAGACCCAGTACTTC.

The rearrangement links TRBV24-1 to TRBJ2-2; tentatively, D is TRBD1 (6 bases). V was clipped by 7 bases and J by 6 bases, with 11 bases between them. CDR1 KGHDR and CDR2 SFDVKD come from the germline V gene. The CDR3 has 13 residues. CDR3 in DNA: TGTGCCACCAGCAGAACAGGGTCCGGGGAGCTGTTTTTT. This sequence encodes CATSRTGSGELFF.

This chain connects TRBV3-1 (or the pseudogene TRBV3-2) to TRBJ1-2; no definite D call. Germline V CDR1 and CDR2: LGHDT, YNNKEL (reference sequence). This CDR3 comprises 14 residues. The ends were cut back, 0 bases at V and 4 bases at J, with 9 bases in the middle. The CDR3 sequence is CASSQEVRGYGYTF. CDR3 sequence (DNA): TGTGCCAGCAGCCAAGAGGTCCGGGGCTATGGCTACACCTTC.

The chain uses TRBV7-9 and TRBJ2-3; TRBD1 matches 10 bases. Germline CDR1 and CDR2: SEHNR and FQNEAQ (reference sequence). The CDR3 is made up of 19 amino acids. The trim removed 4 bases at V and 2 bases at J, leaving 15 bases unmatched. CDR3 residues: CASSSPGTGALGTTDTQYF. Here the CDR3 DNA reads TGTGCCAGCAGCTCTCCCGGGACAGGGGCCCTGGGGACCACAGATACGCAGTATTTT.

The chain uses TRBV3-1 (or the pseudogene TRBV3-2) and TRBJ2-5, with D possibly being TRBD1 (5 bases). V lost 4 bases, J lost 4 bases, and 19 bases lay in between. This CDR3 region has 16 residues. In germline, CDR1 is LGHDT, CDR2 YNNKEL (reference sequence). CDR3 sequence reads: CASSPWGALQGETQYF. The CDR3, as DNA: TGTGCCAGCAGCCCATGGGGCGCTCTTCAGGGAGAGACCCAGTACTTC.

The V and J genes are TRBV30 and TRBJ2-3; 10 nucleotides match TRBD2. The CDR3 is 13 amino acids. The J segment lost 8 bases and the V segment lost 7 bases, leaving 9 bases of the junction unmatched. Germline loops: CDR1 GTSNPN, CDR2 SVGIG (reference sequence). The CDR3: CALERGGRVTQYF. In DNA form, the CDR3 reads TGTGCCTTGGAGCGGGGGGGTAGGGTTACGCAGTATTTT. Based on the CDR3 plus reference TRBV30 and TRBJ2-3, the full variable domain is SQTIHQWPATLVQPVGSPLSLECTVEGTSNPNLYWYRQAAGRGLQLLFYSVGIGQISSEVPQNLSASRPQDRQFILSSKKLLLSDSGFYLCALERGGRVTQYFGPGTRLTVL.

The gene calls are TRBV5-1 and TRBJ2-5; TRBD1 might be the D (5 bases). The CDR3 runs 16 residues. CDR1 is SGHRS, CDR2 YFSETQ, per germline. The V end lost 4 bases, the J end lost 5 bases, and 21 bases lay between the germline ends. The DNA for the CDR3 is TGCGCCAGCAGCGGTTCCAGGGCCCGTCCAGGGGAGACCCAGTACTTC. It is translated as CASSGSRARPGETQYF.

The gene calls are TRBV30 and TRBJ1-2; no clear D. CDR1 and CDR2 from the germline V gene are GTSNPN and SVGIG (reference sequence). The CDR3 has 12 residues. Trimming removed 0 bases from V and 5 bases from J, with 7 bases in between. The CDR3 DNA reads as TGTGCCTGGAGTGTAGATAGTTATGGCTACACCTTC. It is translated as CAWSVDSYGYTF. The variable domain in full, completed from reference TRBV30 and TRBJ1-2, reads SQTIHQWPATLVQPVGSPLSLECTVEGTSNPNLYWYRQAAGRGLQLLFYSVGIGQISSEVPQNLSASRPQDRQFILSSKKLLLSDSGFYLCAWSVDSYGYTFGSGTRLTVV.

The chain combines TRBV6-5 with TRBJ1-2; a possible D gene is TRBD1 (5 bases). The length of the CDR3 is 14 residues. Trimming shortened V by 6 bases and J by 8 bases, and 19 bases separated the two germline ends. Germline assignment: CDR1 MNHEY and CDR2 SVGAGI. The CDR3 sequence is CASSPTPGGGGYTF. CDR3 sequence (DNA): TGTGCCAGCAGCCCCACCCCCGGGGGTGGAGGCTACACCTTC.

The chain has TRBV27 and TRBJ2-7; 8 bases agree with TRBD2. V shed 4 bases and J 3 bases; nucleotides not matched to a gene: 5. There are 14 residues in the CDR3. CDR1 and CDR2 from the germline V gene are MNHEY and SMNVEV (reference sequence). The CDR3 DNA sequence: TGTGCCAGCAGTTACAGCGGGGGCAACTACGAGCAGTACTTC. Translated: CASSYSGGNYEQYF.

V gene TRBV9 combines with J gene TRBJ2-1; TRBD1 matches at 7 bases. This CDR3 comprises 15 residues. V gave up 3 bases and J gave up 3 bases; unmatched junction bases: 6. The germline V gene encodes CDR1 SGDLS and CDR2 YYNGEE. CDR3 sequence reads: CASSARDSVYNEQFF. In DNA form, the CDR3 reads TGTGCCAGCAGCGCCCGGGACAGTGTCTACAATGAGCAGTTCTTC. The full variable domain, its missing parts supplied by reference TRBV9 and TRBJ2-1, is DSGVTQTPKHLITATGQRVTLRCSPRSGDLSVYWYQQSLDQGLQFLIQYYNGEERAKGNILERFSAQQFPDLHSELNLSSLELGDSALYFCASSARDSVYNEQFFGPGTRLTVL.

The chain joins TRBV11-2 to TRBJ1-2; 7 nucleotides match TRBD1. This CDR3 comprises 16 residues. Germline CDR1 reads SGHAT; CDR2 reads FQNNGV. V shed 6 bases and J 0 bases; nucleotides not matched to a gene: 10. Here the CDR3 reads CASRRYGTAPNYGYTF. CDR3 nucleotide sequence: TGTGCCAGCAGAAGATACGGGACAGCTCCTAACTATGGCTACACCTTC.

The genes are TRBV6-5 and TRBJ2-1; possibly TRBD1 for D (5 bases). The V end was cut by 7 bases, the J end by 0 bases, with 10 bases between. The germline V gene encodes CDR1 MNHEY and CDR2 SVGAGI. The CDR3 runs 14 residues. The DNA for the CDR3 is TGTGCCAGCATGGGGCGGAGCTCCTACAATGAGCAGTTCTTC. The encoded protein is CASMGRSSYNEQFF.

The chain has TRBV6-6 and TRBJ1-5; TRBD1 is a possible D gene (5 bases). Germline V lookup: CDR1 MNHNY, CDR2 SVGAGI (reference sequence). This CDR3 is built from 14 residues. Deletions cut 9 bases from V and 2 bases from J, with 14 bases between. CDR3 loop: CASMLGQGNQPQHF. The CDR3 coding sequence is TGTGCCAGTATGTTGGGGCAGGGCAATCAGCCCCAGCATTTT.

This chain links TRBV7-2 with TRBJ1-1; 8 nucleotides match TRBD1. Looked up from germline, CDR1 is SGHTA and CDR2 is FQGNSA. Trimming removed 4 bases from V and 5 bases from J; junction bases left unmatched: 6. This CDR3 is 14 amino acids long. The CDR3, as DNA: TGTGCCAGCAGCTCAGGGGGCGTAGGGACTGAAGCTTTCTTT. It codes for CASSSGGVGTEAFF.

The rearrangement uses TRBV10-3 and TRBJ2-1, with 8 bases lining up with TRBD1. V lost 0 bases, J lost 6 bases, and 4 bases stayed unmatched. Looked up from germline, CDR1 is ENHRY and CDR2 is SYGVKD. The CDR3 spans 15 residues. The CDR3 reads CAISESGQGRNEQFF. In DNA, the CDR3 is TGTGCCATCAGTGAGTCCGGACAGGGCCGCAATGAGCAGTTCTTC.

The rearrangement joins TRBV7-8 to TRBJ2-7; 8 bases are shared with TRBD1. The CDR3 is 15 residues long. Germline CDR1 is SGHVS and CDR2 is FQNEAQ. With V trimmed by 3 bases and J by 0 bases, 4 bases remained unmatched. CDR3 sequence: CASSFSRGPSYEQYV. CDR3 bases: TGTGCCAGCAGCTTTTCCAGGGGGCCCTCCTACGAGCAGTACGTC.

In this sample, this clone turned up a few times. V and J are TRBV2 and TRBJ1-1; no clear D. V lost 3 bases to trimming and J lost 9 bases, with 11 bases between them. CDR3 size: 12 residues. CDR1 SNHLY and CDR2 FYNNEI come from the germline V gene. The CDR3 nucleotides read TGTGCCAGCAGTGATCAGGCACGTAAAGCTTTCTTT. This encodes CASSDQARKAFF.

The rearrangement uses TRBV11-2 and TRBJ1-1; no clear D. Germline V CDR1 and CDR2: SGHAT, FQNNGV. There are 15 residues in the CDR3. V was clipped by 5 bases and J by 4 bases, with 17 bases between them. In DNA, the CDR3 is TGTGCCAGCAGCCCACCCAGTCCTCCCTCCACTGAAGCTTTCTTT. This gives the protein CASSPPSPPSTEAFF. Full variable domain (missing parts from reference TRBV11-2 and TRBJ1-1): EAGVAQSPRYKIIEKRQSVAFWCNPISGHATLYWYQQILGQGPKLLIQFQNNGVVDDSQLPKDRFSAERLKGVDSTLKIQPAKLEDSAVYLCASSPPSPPSTEAFFGQGTRLTVV.

The gene calls are TRBV28 and TRBJ2-7; 9 nucleotides match TRBD2. The germline CDR1 and CDR2 sequences are MDHEN and SYDVKM. The CDR3 is made up of 19 amino acids. V dropped 4 bases and J dropped 0; count of bases not matched to a gene: 16. The CDR3 spells CASSCGGSGGSNSSYEQYV. In DNA form, the CDR3 reads TGTGCCAGCAGTTGCGGAGGTAGCGGGGGCTCAAATAGCTCCTACGAGCAGTACGTC.

In its sample, this clone was seen a few times. The J gene is TRBJ1-2, the V gene TRBV5-1; TRBD1 is a possible D gene (5 bases). CDR3 length equals 15 residues. CDR1 and CDR2 (germline): SGHRS, YFSETQ. Trimming removed 7 bases at V and 6 bases at J, with 22 bases between. For the CDR3, the DNA is TGCGCCAGCCAATCCGTTGCGGGAGGGGCGGATGGCTACACCTTC. This codes for CASQSVAGGADGYTF.

This clone is classed as medium-sized (0.01 to 0.1%). The chain links TRBV9 to TRBJ1-1, with D uncertain. The V and J ends lost 0 bases and 5 bases respectively, with 8 bases between them. This CDR3 has 13 residues. Germline loops: CDR1 SGDLS, CDR2 YYNGEE. The CDR3 sequence is CASSVVFGTEAFF. The DNA of the CDR3 is TGTGCCAGCAGCGTAGTATTCGGGACTGAAGCTTTCTTT.

The J gene is TRBJ1-2, the V gene TRBV6-5, with a tentative D call TRBD1 (5 bases). Germline V CDR1 and CDR2: MNHEY, SVGAGI. V was trimmed by 8 bases and J by 4 bases, leaving 17 bases between them. The CDR3 runs 14 residues. CDR3 region: CASGRTQGAYGYTF. The CDR3 DNA sequence: TGTGCCAGCGGTAGGACCCAGGGTGCCTATGGCTACACCTTC.